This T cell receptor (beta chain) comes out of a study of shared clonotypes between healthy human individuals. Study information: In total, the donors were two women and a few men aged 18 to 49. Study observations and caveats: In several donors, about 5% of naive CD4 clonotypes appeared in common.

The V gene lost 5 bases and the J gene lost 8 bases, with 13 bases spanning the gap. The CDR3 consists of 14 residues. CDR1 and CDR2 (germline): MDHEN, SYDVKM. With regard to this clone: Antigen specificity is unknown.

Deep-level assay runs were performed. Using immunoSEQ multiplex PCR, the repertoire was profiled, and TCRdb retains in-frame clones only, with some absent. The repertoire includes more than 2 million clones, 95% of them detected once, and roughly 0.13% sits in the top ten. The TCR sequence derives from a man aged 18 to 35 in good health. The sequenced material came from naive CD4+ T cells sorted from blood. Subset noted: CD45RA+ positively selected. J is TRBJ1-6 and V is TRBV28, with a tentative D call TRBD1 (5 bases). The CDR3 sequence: CASSPGTADSPLHF. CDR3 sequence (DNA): TGTGCCAGCAGTCCCGGGACGGCAGATTCACCCCTCCACTTT.